Below are 22 T cell receptor beta chains sequenced from a single sample in a study of control samples from healthy donors and cancer patients. Here immunoSEQ multiplex PCR was the method, and the copy in TCRdb shows in-frame clones only, minus some. The sample carries about 70,000 clones, roughly 86% recorded once. The specimen was PBMCs. The receptors originated from a woman aged 45-60 years with head and neck cancer.

The CDR3 spells CASSPAGLTNTEAFF. CDR3 coding DNA: TGTGCCAGCTCACCGGCGGGGCTAACGAACACTGAAGCTTTCTTT. The chain recombines TRBV18 with TRBJ1-1, with D perhaps matching TRBD1 (5 bases). This CDR3 is 15 amino acids long. With 3 bases removed from V and 1 base from J, the gap between germline ends came to 12 bases. Germline CDR1 KGHSH, CDR2 LQKENI.

The CDR3 sequence is CASSPGEWPVYNEQFF. DNA for the CDR3: TGTGCCAGCAGCCCCGGGGAGTGGCCCGTATACAATGAGCAGTTCTTC. The rearrangement links TRBV7-3 to TRBJ2-1; D perhaps matches TRBD2 (5 bases). Trimming took 5 bases from V and 4 from J, leaving 18 bases between them. The V gene's germline CDR1 is SGHTA and CDR2 FQGTGA. This CDR3 has 16 amino acids.

The rearrangement links TRBV19 to TRBJ2-3; D assignment may be TRBD1 or TRBD2 (6 bases each). Trimming removed 10 bases from V and 2 bases from J, with 13 bases in between. This CDR3 region has 13 residues. Germline lookup yields CDR1 LNHDA and CDR2 SQIVND (reference sequence). CDR3 in DNA: TGTGCCACTGGGGGGCAGCCCACAGATACGCAGTATTTT. It yields the protein CATGGQPTDTQYF.

V and J are TRBV9 and TRBJ1-5, with D possibly TRBD1 on 5 matching bases. The germline gives CDR1 SGDLS, CDR2 YYNGEE. The CDR3 has 14 amino acids. The ends were cut back, 4 bases at V and 4 bases at J, with 12 bases in the middle. Here the CDR3 reads CASSPHGGNQPQHF. The DNA for the CDR3 is TGTGCCAGCAGCCCGCATGGGGGGAATCAGCCCCAGCATTTT. The full variable domain, rest sourced from reference TRBV9 and TRBJ1-5, is DSGVTQTPKHLITATGQRVTLRCSPRSGDLSVYWYQQSLDQGLQFLIQYYNGEERAKGNILERFSAQQFPDLHSELNLSSLELGDSALYFCASSPHGGNQPQHFGDGTRLSIL.

This rearrangement joins TRBV30 to TRBJ1-2, with 10 bases that match TRBD1. The J segment lost 8 bases and the V segment lost 3 bases, leaving 12 bases of the junction unmatched. The germline CDR1 and CDR2 sequences are GTSNPN and SVGIG (reference sequence). The CDR3 contains 15 residues. The CDR3 nucleotides are TGTGCCTGGAGGACTCCAGGGACAGGGGCCCTCGGCTACACCTTC. Translated: CAWRTPGTGALGYTF.

V usage is TRBV5-4 and J usage is TRBJ1-5; D perhaps matches TRBD1 (6 bases). The CDR3 sequence is 13 residues long. Trimming removed 2 bases from V and 4 bases from J, with 7 bases in between. The germline gives CDR1 SGHNT, CDR2 YYREEE (reference sequence). CDR3 sequence reads: CASSLDRNQPQHF. For the CDR3, the DNA is TGTGCCAGCAGCTTAGACAGGAATCAGCCCCAGCATTTT. The variable domain in full, completed from reference TRBV5-4 and TRBJ1-5, reads ETGVTQSPTHLIKTRGQQVTLRCSSQSGHNTVSWYQQALGQGPQFIFQYYREEENGRGNFPPRFSGLQFPNYSSELNVNALELDDSALYLCASSLDRNQPQHFGDGTRLSIL.

The chain links TRBV9 to TRBJ2-7; 10 positions match TRBD2. Germline assignment: CDR1 SGDLS and CDR2 YYNGEE. Losses at the gene ends were 2 bases for V and 2 bases for J; bases not matched to a gene: 7. There are 16 residues in the CDR3. The CDR3 DNA follows: TGTGCCAGCAGCGTGGGCCCGAGCGGGGGGGCCTACGAGCAGTACTTC. Amino acids: CASSVGPSGGAYEQYF. Full variable domain (rest looked up from reference TRBV9 and TRBJ2-7): DSGVTQTPKHLITATGQRVTLRCSPRSGDLSVYWYQQSLDQGLQFLIQYYNGEERAKGNILERFSAQQFPDLHSELNLSSLELGDSALYFCASSVGPSGGAYEQYFGPGTRLTVT.

The V and J genes are TRBV9 and TRBJ1-2, with TRBD1 matching 8 bases. The CDR3 covers 14 residues. CDR1 is SGDLS and CDR2 is YYNGEE in the germline V gene. V dropped 0 bases and J dropped 5; count of bases not matched to a gene: 3. The CDR3 spells CASSVGGQAYGYTF. The DNA for the CDR3 is TGTGCCAGCAGCGTAGGGGGACAGGCGTATGGCTACACCTTC.

This clone has a single count. V and J are TRBV6-2 or TRBV6-3 and TRBJ1-3, with D unclear. The CDR3 has 15 residues. V dropped 2 bases and J dropped 4 bases, with 12 bases sitting between them. Germline V CDR1 and CDR2: MNHEY, SVGEGT. This CDR3 reads CASSYGVRRGNTIYF. DNA for the CDR3: TGTGCCAGCAGTTACGGAGTCAGGCGAGGAAACACCATATATTTT.

The chain employs TRBV9 and TRBJ2-1; D is unresolved. Germline CDR1 reads SGDLS; CDR2 reads YYNGEE. The CDR3 has 15 residues. V dropped 0 bases and J dropped 8 bases, with 15 bases sitting between them. The CDR3 DNA follows: TGTGCCAGCAGCGTAGATGGTTATCCTACAGATGAGCAGTTCTTC. Translation gives CASSVDGYPTDEQFF.

The chain couples TRBV7-3 to TRBJ1-6, with no clear D. CDR1 SGHTA and CDR2 FQGTGA come from the germline V gene. The CDR3 runs to 20 residues. The V end was cut by 1 base, the J end by 0 bases, with 19 bases between. The CDR3: CASSLRGLAASSSYNSPLHF. The DNA for the CDR3 is TGTGCCAGCAGCTTAAGAGGTCTGGCAGCTTCGAGCTCCTATAATTCACCCCTCCACTTT.

The chain employs TRBV4-1 and TRBJ1-2; D is perhaps TRBD1 (6 bases). V was trimmed by 0 bases and J by 7 bases, leaving 21 bases between them. The germline V gene encodes CDR1 MGHRA and CDR2 YSYEKL. The CDR3 has 17 residues. The CDR3 nucleotides read TGCGCCAGCAGCCAAGATCGCTGGGGGGCGCAGGATCCTGGCTACACCTTC. Its protein product is CASSQDRWGAQDPGYTF.

On this clone: The junction shows a germline mismatch at one end, possibly a read error. The chain couples TRBV28 to TRBJ1-5; D is unresolved. Germline lookup yields CDR1 MDHEN and CDR2 SYDVKM. The CDR3 loop spans 18 amino acids. This CDR3 reads CASSFRAHKIPRNQSQHF. The CDR3 DNA follows: TGTGCCAGCAGTTTTCGGGCACACAAAATCCCACGGAATCAGTCCCAGCATTTT.

The rearrangement joins TRBV5-1 to TRBJ1-6, with D tentatively TRBD1 (5 bases). CDR3 length equals 15 residues. Germline CDR1 reads SGHRS; CDR2 reads YFSETQ. The V end was cut by 0 bases, the J end by 5 bases, with 9 bases between. This chain's CDR3 is CASSLEGRNNSPLHF. The CDR3 nucleotides read TGCGCCAGCAGCTTGGAGGGACGGAATAATTCACCCCTCCACTTT. Based on the CDR3 plus reference TRBV5-1 and TRBJ1-6, the full variable domain is KAGVTQTPRYLIKTRGQQVTLSCSPISGHRSVSWYQQTPGQGLQFLFEYFSETQRNKGNFPGRFSGRQFSNSRSEMNVSTLELGDSALYLCASSLEGRNNSPLHFGNGTRLTVT.

The rearrangement links TRBV16 to TRBJ1-1; the D gene is possibly TRBD1 (6 bases). This CDR3 has 14 residues. V lost 1 base to trimming and J lost 8 bases, with 14 bases between them. Germline V gene lookup returns CDR1 KGHSY and CDR2 FQNENV. The CDR3 is CASSQFAQGPEAFF. The DNA of the CDR3 is TGTGCCAGCAGCCAATTCGCACAGGGCCCCGAAGCTTTCTTT.

The table lists this clone with a few counts. This rearrangement joins TRBV30 to TRBJ1-6; 8 bases are shared with TRBD1. Germline CDR1 GTSNPN, CDR2 SVGIG (reference sequence). V dropped 3 bases and J dropped 6; count of bases not matched to a gene: 10. This CDR3 is built from 16 residues. The CDR3 bases are TGTGCCTGGAGCGGGGCACAGGGGGAGCGTAATTCACCCCTCCACTTT. Its translation: CAWSGAQGERNSPLHF.

The CDR3 is CASSLAKQPQHF. As DNA, the CDR3 is TGTGCCAGCAGCCTCGCCAAGCAGCCCCAGCATTTT. V usage is TRBV28 and J usage is TRBJ1-5; no reliable D call. Germline CDR1 MDHEN, CDR2 SYDVKM. The CDR3 has 12 residues. Trimming stripped 6 bases from V and 7 bases from J, with 10 bases between. The entire variable domain, with the rest obtained from reference TRBV28 and TRBJ1-5, is as follows: DVKVTQSSRYLVKRTGEKVFLECVQDMDHENMFWYRQDPGLGLRLIYFSYDVKMKEKGDIPEGYSVSREKKERFSLILESASTNQTSMYLCASSLAKQPQHFGDGTRLSIL.

The chain employs TRBV19 and TRBJ2-1; 11 nucleotides line up with TRBD2. Unmatched junction bases numbered 9, after V lost 0 bases and J lost 5 bases. Germline V gene sequence: CDR1 LNHDA, CDR2 SQIVND (reference sequence). This CDR3 comprises 18 residues. The CDR3 reads CASSIDPLLAGGHNEQFF. The CDR3 bases are TGTGCCAGTAGTATAGATCCCCTGCTAGCGGGGGGTCACAATGAGCAGTTCTTC.

In its sample, this clone was seen once. The V gene is TRBV6-6, the J gene TRBJ2-2; weak D call: TRBD2 (5 bases). The germline CDR1 and CDR2 sequences are MNHNY and SVGAGI (reference sequence). The CDR3 consists of 16 residues. Deletions cut 2 bases from V and 6 bases from J, with 16 bases between. This CDR3 is CASSYTGTAGPGELFF. CDR3 bases: TGTGCCAGCAGTTACACGGGAACAGCAGGTCCCGGGGAGCTGTTTTTT.

The chain employs TRBV5-4 and TRBJ2-5; no firm D call. This CDR3 contains 12 residues. Trimming cost V 3 bases and J 5 bases, with 8 bases left between them. Germline CDR1 is SGHNT and CDR2 is YYREEE (reference sequence). Here the CDR3 reads CASSSAGETQYF. For the CDR3, the DNA is TGTGCCAGCAGCTCGGCCGGGGAGACCCAGTACTTC.

This clone has only a few counts. Other DNA sequences within the sample encode an identical CDR3. This chain joins TRBV19 and TRBJ2-5; TRBD1 aligns across 8 bases. With 5 bases clipped from V and 2 bases from J, the junction kept 1 base outside the gene matches. The length of the CDR3 is 13 residues. Per the germline V gene, CDR1 is LNHDA and CDR2 is SQIVND (reference sequence). CDR3 residues: CASSGQGQETQYF. The CDR3 DNA reads as TGTGCCAGTAGTGGACAGGGACAAGAGACCCAGTACTTC.

The J gene is TRBJ1-1, the V gene TRBV5-6; 7 bases agree with TRBD1. This CDR3 has 15 residues. With V trimmed by 1 base and J by 3 bases, 6 bases remained unmatched. The germline gives CDR1 SGHDT, CDR2 YYEEEE. The CDR3 region has the DNA TGTGCCAGCAGCTTGAAGGGGGCTGGGGACACTGAAGCTTTCTTT. Translated, it gives CASSLKGAGDTEAFF. The full variable domain, its missing parts supplied by reference TRBV5-6 and TRBJ1-1, is DAGVTQSPTHLIKTRGQQVTLRCSPKSGHDTVSWYQQALGQGPQFIFQYYEEEERQRGNFPDRFSGHQFPNYSSELNVNALLLGDSALYLCASSLKGAGDTEAFFGQGTRLTVV.